The clone carrying this TCR beta chain appeared a few times. This sample is drawn from a study of shared clonotypes between healthy human individuals. Repertoires were generated with immunoSEQ multiplex PCR, while TCRdb's copy carries only in-frame clones and drops some. The table includes some 2,000,000 clones, around 95% detected once. J was trimmed by 7 bases and V by 0 bases; bases with no gene match: 6. The CDR3 sequence is 16 residues long. From germline, CDR1 is MNHEY and CDR2 SVGAGI. The study drew its donors from healthy HIV-negative adults without recent acute infections or vaccinations. All donors were Caucasian adults living in Nashville, Tennessee.

The material sequenced was naive CD4+ T cells sorted from blood. Specified subset: CD45RA+ positively selected. The sequence came from a man between 18 and 29 years old in good health. The V gene is TRBV6-5, the J gene TRBJ1-6; TRBD1 agrees at 7 bases. The CDR3 here is CASSYSSARGNSPLHF. The CDR3 region has the DNA TGTGCCAGCAGTTACTCGAGTGCCAGGGGGAATTCACCCCTCCACTTT.